These T cell receptor beta chains were read from a single sample in a study of blood T cell repertoires in COVID-19. Libraries were prepared by immunoSEQ multiplex PCR; TCRdb keeps only in-frame clonotypes and omits some of them. Of 65,000 to 80,000 clones in the sample, about nine tenths were seen once. Sequenced input: peripheral blood. The receptors come from a human donor in a cohort sampled during active COVID-19. The CDR3 runs from the conserved cysteine through the conserved F or W. The D gene is left open where the match is weak. Some rows have no size entry. The others give once, few or many, or a class for an expanded clone.

j_call: TRBJ2-3
d_call: .
clone_size: .
v_call: TRBV4-2
cdr3_nt: TGTGCCAGCAGCCGAGGGGGAGGGGGCACAGATACGCAGTATTTT
cdr3_aa: CASSRGGGGTDTQYF

j_call: TRBJ1-2
d_call: TRBD1
clone_size: .
v_call: TRBV10-3
cdr3_nt: TGTGCCATACCGGGACAGGGGGTTAGTGGCTACACCTTC
cdr3_aa: CAIPGQGVSGYTF

j_call: TRBJ2-1
d_call: .
clone_size: .
v_call: TRBV6-5
cdr3_nt: TGTGCCAGCAGTTACCGGACTGATTACAATGAGCAGTTCTTC
cdr3_aa: CASSYRTDYNEQFF

j_call: TRBJ1-4
d_call: .
clone_size: .
v_call: TRBV18
cdr3_nt: TGTGCCAGCTCACCACCGAACAACAGGGTCCGGGGTGAAAAACTGTTTTTT
cdr3_aa: CASSPPNNRVRGEKLFF

j_call: TRBJ1-4
d_call: .
clone_size: .
v_call: TRBV19
cdr3_nt: TGTGCCAGTAGTCAGGGGCCGAATGAAAAACTGTTTTTT
cdr3_aa: CASSQGPNEKLFF

j_call: TRBJ1-2
d_call: TRBD1
clone_size: .
v_call: TRBV5-5
cdr3_nt: TGTGCCAGCAGCCCAACCGCGGGACAGGCCTATGGCTACACCTTC
cdr3_aa: CASSPTAGQAYGYTF

j_call: TRBJ2-1
d_call: TRBD2
clone_size: .
v_call: TRBV5-4
cdr3_nt: TGTGCCAGCAGCTTGGCCGGGACTAGCGGGAGTTTAGGAGGCAATGAGCAGTTCTTC
cdr3_aa: CASSLAGTSGSLGGNEQFF

j_call: TRBJ2-7
d_call: TRBD2
clone_size: .
v_call: TRBV4-3
cdr3_nt: TGCGCCAGCAGCCAAGACCGGCTAGCGGGAGCGTACGAGCAGTACTTC
cdr3_aa: CASSQDRLAGAYEQYF

j_call: TRBJ2-2
d_call: TRBD1
clone_size: .
v_call: TRBV7-9
cdr3_nt: TGTGCCAGCGGGACAGCTTCCACCGGGGAGCTGTTTTTT
cdr3_aa: CASGTASTGELFF

j_call: TRBJ2-1
d_call: TRBD1
clone_size: .
v_call: TRBV27
cdr3_nt: TGTGCCAGCAGTCCCCTGACGAGGGGGCAGCTATACAATGAGCAGTTCTTC
cdr3_aa: CASSPLTRGQLYNEQFF

j_call: TRBJ2-3
d_call: TRBD1
clone_size: .
v_call: TRBV7-3
cdr3_nt: TGTGCCAGCAGCCCCGGGACAGGTTACACAGATACGCAGTATTTT
cdr3_aa: CASSPGTGYTDTQYF

j_call: TRBJ1-1
d_call: TRBD1
clone_size: .
v_call: TRBV11-2
cdr3_nt: TGTGCCAGCAGAAGGACAGGGGGCATGAACACTGAAGCTTTCTTT
cdr3_aa: CASRRTGGMNTEAFF

j_call: TRBJ2-7
d_call: TRBD2
clone_size: .
v_call: TRBV5-1
cdr3_nt: TGCGCCAGCAGCGGACTAGCGGGAACCTACGAGCAGTACTTC
cdr3_aa: CASSGLAGTYEQYF

j_call: TRBJ2-1
d_call: .
clone_size: .
v_call: TRBV19
cdr3_nt: TGTGCCAGTAGAGATTTCCGGGACTACAATGAGCAGTTCTTC
cdr3_aa: CASRDFRDYNEQFF

j_call: TRBJ2-3
d_call: TRBD2
clone_size: few
v_call: TRBV28
cdr3_nt: TGTGCCAGCAGTCCCCAAAGCGGGACCGATACGCAGTATTTT
cdr3_aa: CASSPQSGTDTQYF

j_call: TRBJ2-4
d_call: TRBD1
clone_size: .
v_call: TRBV6-2/TRBV6-3
cdr3_nt: TGTGCCAGCAGTTACTCTTCAAACGGGACAGGGCTAGCCAAAAACATTCAGTACTTC
cdr3_aa: CASSYSSNGTGLAKNIQYF

j_call: TRBJ1-1
d_call: TRBD1
clone_size: .
v_call: TRBV7-3
cdr3_nt: TGTGCCAGCAGCCCCAGACAGGGTTTGAACACTGAAGCTTTCTTT
cdr3_aa: CASSPRQGLNTEAFF

j_call: TRBJ1-4
d_call: TRBD1
clone_size: .
v_call: TRBV28
cdr3_nt: TGTGCCAGCAGTTTTACAGGGGCGGAAAAACTGTTTTTT
cdr3_aa: CASSFTGAEKLFF

j_call: TRBJ2-7
d_call: .
clone_size: .
v_call: TRBV6-1
cdr3_nt: TGTGCCAGCAGTGATGGGGGCTGGTGGGACGAGCAGTACTTC
cdr3_aa: CASSDGGWWDEQYF

j_call: TRBJ2-1
d_call: TRBD1
clone_size: .
v_call: TRBV7-2
cdr3_nt: TGTGCCAGCAGTCGGGACAGGGGGTCTTACAATGAGCAGTTCTTC
cdr3_aa: CASSRDRGSYNEQFF

j_call: TRBJ1-5
d_call: .
clone_size: few
v_call: TRBV19
cdr3_nt: TGTGCCAGTAACGTACGTCTAAATCAGCCCCAGCATTTT
cdr3_aa: CASNVRLNQPQHF

j_call: TRBJ2-7
d_call: .
clone_size: .
v_call: TRBV19
cdr3_nt: TGTGCCAGTAGCCGGACAGGGAGGGCCGAGCAGTACTTC
cdr3_aa: CASSRTGRAEQYF

j_call: TRBJ2-5
d_call: TRBD1
clone_size: .
v_call: TRBV7-2
cdr3_nt: TGTGCCAGCAGCTTCGGACAGGGTCAGACCCAGTACTTC
cdr3_aa: CASSFGQGQTQYF

j_call: TRBJ1-3
d_call: TRBD1
clone_size: .
v_call: TRBV5-1
cdr3_nt: TGCGCCAGCAGCTTGTGGTGGACAGGGTTCCTCTCTGGAAACACCATATATTTT
cdr3_aa: CASSLWWTGFLSGNTIYF

j_call: TRBJ2-2
d_call: TRBD2
clone_size: .
v_call: TRBV2
cdr3_nt: TGTGCCAGCAGTTATCCGGGACTAGGTATCACCGGGGAGCTGTTTTTT
cdr3_aa: CASSYPGLGITGELFF

j_call: TRBJ2-7
d_call: TRBD2
clone_size: .
v_call: TRBV4-1
cdr3_nt: TGCGCCAGCAGCCAAAAGCGGGAGGGCTACGAGCAGTACTTC
cdr3_aa: CASSQKREGYEQYF

j_call: TRBJ2-1
d_call: TRBD2
clone_size: .
v_call: TRBV18
cdr3_nt: TGTGCCAGCTCACCTGGACTAGCGGAAGACAATGAGCAGTTCTTC
cdr3_aa: CASSPGLAEDNEQFF

j_call: TRBJ2-3
d_call: TRBD2
clone_size: .
v_call: TRBV12-5
cdr3_nt: TGTGCTAGTGGTTTCCCTCGACTAGCGGGTCTTCAAGATACGCAGTATTTT
cdr3_aa: CASGFPRLAGLQDTQYF

j_call: TRBJ2-5
d_call: TRBD2
clone_size: .
v_call: TRBV28
cdr3_nt: TGTGCCAGCAGTAGGAGCGGGAGTGGAGAGACCCAGTACTTC
cdr3_aa: CASSRSGSGETQYF

j_call: TRBJ2-1
d_call: TRBD2
clone_size: .
v_call: TRBV7-8
cdr3_nt: TGTGCCAGCAGCTTGGGGACTAGCGGGGGGAATGAGCAGTTCTTC
cdr3_aa: CASSLGTSGGNEQFF

j_call: TRBJ1-6
d_call: TRBD1
clone_size: .
v_call: TRBV6-5
cdr3_nt: TGTGCCAGCACCACCGACAGGGACAATTCACCCCTCCACTTT
cdr3_aa: CASTTDRDNSPLHF

j_call: TRBJ2-3
d_call: TRBD2
clone_size: .
v_call: TRBV19
cdr3_nt: TGTGCCACTAGACTAGCGGGAGCAGATACGCAGTATTTT
cdr3_aa: CATRLAGADTQYF

j_call: TRBJ2-2
d_call: TRBD2
clone_size: .
v_call: TRBV5-4
cdr3_nt: TGTGCCAGCAGCCCCGGGACTAGCGGGGAAACCGGGGAGCTGTTTTTT
cdr3_aa: CASSPGTSGETGELFF

j_call: TRBJ1-4
d_call: .
clone_size: .
v_call: TRBV2
cdr3_nt: TGTGCCAGCAGTGAATGGGGGCCCTCGGGGGAAAAACTGTTTTTT
cdr3_aa: CASSEWGPSGEKLFF

j_call: TRBJ2-7
d_call: .
clone_size: .
v_call: TRBV4-3
cdr3_nt: TGCGCCAGCAGCCACCAGATGGGGGGTCCAAGCTCCTACGAGCAGTACTTC
cdr3_aa: CASSHQMGGPSSYEQYF

j_call: TRBJ1-2
d_call: TRBD1
clone_size: .
v_call: TRBV28
cdr3_nt: TGTGCCAGCAGTTACCCGAGCTTTAGGGGGCGGGGCTACACCTTC
cdr3_aa: CASSYPSFRGRGYTF

j_call: TRBJ2-1
d_call: .
clone_size: .
v_call: TRBV20-1
cdr3_nt: TGCAGCGGGAAGGAGGATGAGCAGTTCTTC
cdr3_aa: CSGKEDEQFF

j_call: TRBJ2-3
d_call: TRBD2
clone_size: .
v_call: TRBV9
cdr3_nt: TGTGCCAGCAGCGTCCCACTCCGACCTCGGCCTAGCGGGGTCACAGATACGCAGTATTTT
cdr3_aa: CASSVPLRPRPSGVTDTQYF

j_call: TRBJ2-7
d_call: .
clone_size: .
v_call: TRBV11-2
cdr3_nt: TGTGCCAGCAGCTTAGGAACAGTTACCTACGAGCAGTACTTC
cdr3_aa: CASSLGTVTYEQYF

j_call: TRBJ2-1
d_call: TRBD2
clone_size: .
v_call: TRBV4-3
cdr3_nt: TGCGCCAGCAGCCAAGAGGGACTAGCATGGTCCAATGAGCAGTTCTTC
cdr3_aa: CASSQEGLAWSNEQFF

j_call: TRBJ1-5
d_call: TRBD1
clone_size: .
v_call: TRBV7-6
cdr3_nt: TGTGCCAGCAGCCTGACAGGGCTCCACCAGCCCCAGCATTTT
cdr3_aa: CASSLTGLHQPQHF

j_call: TRBJ2-7
d_call: TRBD2
clone_size: .
v_call: TRBV7-9
cdr3_nt: TGTGCCAGCAGCAAAACGGGACTAGCGGGGGCCTACGAGCAGTACTTC
cdr3_aa: CASSKTGLAGAYEQYF

j_call: TRBJ2-3
d_call: TRBD1
clone_size: .
v_call: TRBV19
cdr3_nt: TGTGCCAGTAGTATCTATATCTGGGGGACAGAGGTTTCTCCAGATACGCAGTATTTT
cdr3_aa: CASSIYIWGTEVSPDTQYF

j_call: TRBJ2-3
d_call: TRBD1
clone_size: .
v_call: TRBV7-3
cdr3_nt: TGTGCCAGCAGCTCAAGGGGGCCAGATACGCAGTATTTT
cdr3_aa: CASSSRGPDTQYF

j_call: TRBJ2-1
d_call: .
clone_size: once
v_call: TRBV2
cdr3_nt: TGTGCCAGCAGGGGCCGACAGTACAATGAGCAGTTCTTC
cdr3_aa: CASRGRQYNEQFF

j_call: TRBJ1-1
d_call: TRBD1
clone_size: medium-sized
v_call: TRBV10-3
cdr3_nt: TGTGCCATCAGTACGCCGGGACAGGGGAACACTGAAGCTTTCTTT
cdr3_aa: CAISTPGQGNTEAFF

j_call: TRBJ2-2
d_call: .
clone_size: .
v_call: TRBV20-1
cdr3_nt: TGCAGTGCTAGTACAGCTATTACGAACACCGGGGAGCTGTTTTTT
cdr3_aa: CSASTAITNTGELFF

j_call: TRBJ2-3
d_call: .
clone_size: .
v_call: TRBV6-5
cdr3_nt: TGTGCCAGCAGCCCCGGACAGACTAGCACAGATACGCAGTATTTT
cdr3_aa: CASSPGQTSTDTQYF

j_call: TRBJ2-7
d_call: TRBD1
clone_size: .
v_call: TRBV27
cdr3_nt: TGTGCCAGCAGAAAATCGACAGGGCTTCCCTTGGGGCACGAGCAGTACTTC
cdr3_aa: CASRKSTGLPLGHEQYF

j_call: TRBJ2-3
d_call: .
clone_size: .
v_call: TRBV30
cdr3_nt: TGTGCCTGGAGTGTAATAAGCACAGATACGCAGTATTTT
cdr3_aa: CAWSVISTDTQYF